This is a list of T cell receptor beta chains from one sample in a study of follicular helper T cells after annual influenza vaccination. The repertoire was sequenced with immunoSEQ multiplex PCR; TCRdb's copy has only in-frame clones and lacks some. The table records more than 10,000 clones, about 80% of them present only once. The sample here was CXCR5+ CD38- circulating T follicular helper cells from blood, taken on the day of influenza vaccination. These receptors were taken from an adult who received the influenza vaccine. CDR3s include the opening cysteine and the closing phenylalanine or tryptophan. The D gene is left open where the match is weak. Rows give clone size only sometimes, using once, few, many, or a class for an expanded clone.

j_call d_call v_call clone_size cdr3_nt cdr3_aa
TRBJ1-1 - TRBV9 once TGTGCCAGCAGCGTGTGGGGTAACACTGAAGCTTTCTTT CASSVWGNTEAFF
TRBJ1-2 - TRBV19 - TGTGCCAGTAGTATTTTGCGCGAAGCGGGCTATGGCTACACCTTC CASSILREAGYGYTF
TRBJ2-3 TRBD2 TRBV5-8 - TGTGCCAGCAGCCGTTCTAGCGGGGGATATATCACAGATACGCAGTATTTT CASSRSSGGYITDTQYF
TRBJ2-3 TRBD2 TRBV28 once TGTGCCAGCAGTCCACGCGGGGGGGTGACAGATACGCAGTATTTT CASSPRGGVTDTQYF
TRBJ1-4 - TRBV7-6 - TGTGCCAGCAGCTTAGGTTCGGGGGGGGAAAAACTGTTTTTT CASSLGSGGEKLFF
TRBJ2-7 TRBD1 TRBV28 - TGTGCCAGCAGGCGGACAGGTTCCTACGAGCAGTACTTC CASRRTGSYEQYF
TRBJ1-4 - TRBV19 - TGTGCCAGTAGTATCCAGGGTTTAAGAAATGAAAAACTGTTTTTT CASSIQGLRNEKLFF
TRBJ1-2 TRBD1 TRBV6-6 - TGTGCCAGCAGTCCCACAGGGGACTATGGCTACACCTTC CASSPTGDYGYTF
TRBJ2-7 TRBD2 TRBV5-1 few TGCGCCAGCAGCCGAGCGGGGAACTCCTACGAGCAGTACTTC CASSRAGNSYEQYF
TRBJ1-5 TRBD1 TRBV27 - TGTGCCAGCAGTTTCGGGCAGGGGGCGAATCAGCCCCAGCATTTT CASSFGQGANQPQHF
TRBJ2-7 - TRBV19 - TGTGCCAGTAGTACCTCACAGGGATTCAACGGGGAGCAGTACTTC CASSTSQGFNGEQYF
TRBJ1-1 TRBD1 TRBV30 - TGTGCCTGGGGAACACGAGCCGGACAGGTCATCCGAGCTTTCTTT CAWGTRAGQVIRAFF
TRBJ2-3 - TRBV10-1 few TGCGCCAGCAGTGAGACAAGTTGGACTAGCACAGATACGCAGTATTTT CASSETSWTSTDTQYF
TRBJ2-7 TRBD1 TRBV6-1 - TGTGCCAGCAGCTGGGACAGGTCCTTTACGCGTGAGCAGTACTTC CASSWDRSFTREQYF
TRBJ2-1 - TRBV27 - TGTGCCAGCAGCTCCCTGACAGGCAGCTCCTACAATGAGCAGTTCTTC CASSSLTGSSYNEQFF
TRBJ1-5 - TRBV28 - TGTGCCAGCAGGCCCAACAATCAGCCCCAGCATTTT CASRPNNQPQHF
TRBJ1-4 TRBD1 TRBV11-2 - TGTGCCAGCAGCTTAGGGGACAGGGATTCCGAAAAACTGTTTTTT CASSLGDRDSEKLFF
TRBJ2-5 TRBD2 TRBV28 - TGTGCCACTACCTCGTTGCGGGGGGGCGGAGAGACCCAGTACTTC CATTSLRGGGETQYF
TRBJ2-5 - TRBV10-1 - TGCGCCAGCAGTGCCCAGAGGCAAGAGACCCAGTACTTC CASSAQRQETQYF
TRBJ2-5 TRBD2 TRBV28 - TGTGCCAGCAGTTTGACTAGCGGGGGACAAGAGACCCAGTACTTC CASSLTSGGQETQYF
TRBJ1-1 - TRBV4-3 - TGCGCCAGCAGCCAAGATTTCGGGAGTAGTCGTGTTTACACTGAAGCTTTCTTT CASSQDFGSSRVYTEAFF
TRBJ1-3 - TRBV5-5 - TGTGCCAGCAGCATTGCAGGGTTCCCTGGAAACACCATATATTTT CASSIAGFPGNTIYF
TRBJ1-4 TRBD1 TRBV18 - TGTGCCAGCTCACCACGGCAGGGGGAAACTAATGAAAAACTGTTTTTT CASSPRQGETNEKLFF
TRBJ2-7 - TRBV5-1 - TGCGCCAGCAGCTTGGATGGGGTAGCGCGTGAGCAGTACTTC CASSLDGVAREQYF
TRBJ2-1 TRBD2 TRBV9 few TGTGCCAGCAGCGACGAAGCGGGGGCCTACAATGAGCAGTTCTTC CASSDEAGAYNEQFF
TRBJ1-3 - TRBV5-1 - TGCGCCAGCAGCTTGGAGGGACTTGAAGGAAACACCATATATTTT CASSLEGLEGNTIYF
TRBJ2-1 - TRBV19 - TGTGCCAGTAGTGGAGGCTACTTCTCCTACAATGAGCAGTTCTTC CASSGGYFSYNEQFF
TRBJ2-1 - TRBV2 - TGTGCCAGCAGTGAATGGACAGCCAATGAGCAGTTCTTC CASSEWTANEQFF
TRBJ2-6 - TRBV2 - TGTGCCAGCGGGGAATGGGGAACTGGGGCCAACGTCCTGACTTTC CASGEWGTGANVLTF
TRBJ1-1 - TRBV7-2 - TGTGCCAGCAGCTTATATCACCAGTCTACCATGAACACTGAAGCTTTCTTT CASSLYHQSTMNTEAFF
TRBJ2-7 - TRBV28 - TGTGCCAGCAGTTCACAGGGAACGGGTGCGTACGAGCAGTACTTC CASSSQGTGAYEQYF
TRBJ1-5 - TRBV28 - TGTGCCAGCAGCCACGACGCGGGCCGGCAGCCCCAGCATTTT CASSHDAGRQPQHF
TRBJ2-2 TRBD1 TRBV7-2 - TGTGCCAGCAGCCCATCGGGGACAGGGACCGGGGAGCTGTTTTTT CASSPSGTGTGELFF
TRBJ2-2 - TRBV28 - TGTGCCAGCAGTTTGTGGGGTTCCGGGGAGCTGTTTTTT CASSLWGSGELFF
TRBJ2-5 TRBD2 TRBV28 - TGTGCCAGCAGTCCCTTATGGGTAGCGGGGGGGCGAGTAGAGACCCAGTACTTC CASSPLWVAGGRVETQYF
TRBJ1-2 - TRBV10-3 - TGTGCCATCAGTGATTCACGGTATGGCTACACCTTC CAISDSRYGYTF
TRBJ2-2 TRBD1 TRBV5-1 - TGCGCCAGCAGCACGGGACAGGGATATTCGAGGGAGCTGTTTTTT CASSTGQGYSRELFF
TRBJ2-7 TRBD1 TRBV25-1 once TGTGCCAGCAGCTCCACCGGGACAGGATACGAGCAGTACTTC CASSSTGTGYEQYF
TRBJ2-3 - TRBV29-1 - TGCAGCGTTGAGGGAGGCCGCGAAAGCACAGATACGCAGTATTTT CSVEGGRESTDTQYF
TRBJ1-1 - TRBV7-3 few TGTGCCAGCAGCTTATCGGGTATGAACACTGAAGCTTTCTTT CASSLSGMNTEAFF
TRBJ2-3 TRBD1 TRBV10-1 once TGCGCCAGCAGAAAGGGGACAGCTGGAACGCAGTATTTT CASRKGTAGTQYF
TRBJ1-6 TRBD1 TRBV18 - TGTGCCAGCTCACCGCCGGGACAGGGGAATTCACCCCTCCACTTT CASSPPGQGNSPLHF
TRBJ1-5 - TRBV10-3 - TGTGCCACCGGCTCAGAGGAACAGCCCCAGCATTTT CATGSEEQPQHF
TRBJ1-5 TRBD1 TRBV30 - TGTGCCTGGAGCCCCCCAGGGACAGTCAATCAGCCCCAGCATTTT CAWSPPGTVNQPQHF
TRBJ2-3 TRBD1 TRBV18 - TGTGCCAGCTCACCTCCCGCGACAGGGGGTAGGGCAGATACGCAGTATTTT CASSPPATGGRADTQYF
TRBJ1-2 - TRBV5-1 few TGCGCCAGCAGCTTGGCCAATGGGGGCCTCTATGGCTACACCTTC CASSLANGGLYGYTF
TRBJ1-1 - TRBV7-8 - TGTGCCAGCAGCTTAGTGTCCCGGGGGGCTTTCTTT CASSLVSRGAFF
TRBJ1-1 - TRBV4-1 - TGCGCCAGCCAAGGTCGGACCATGAACACTGAAGCTTTCTTT CASQGRTMNTEAFF
TRBJ2-1 - TRBV6-5 once TGTGCCAGCAGTTACTCAGGGGGTTCATTCTACAATGAGCAGTTCTTC CASSYSGGSFYNEQFF
TRBJ1-3 TRBD1 TRBV6-5 - TGTGCCACCCAACAGGGGATGTCTGGAAACACCATATATTTT CATQQGMSGNTIYF
TRBJ2-3 TRBD1 TRBV2 - TGTGCCATTACCTTGGACAGGGGAATGGGCGGGGGCACAGATACGCAGTATTTT CAITLDRGMGGGTDTQYF
TRBJ2-3 - TRBV6-1 - TGTGCCAGCAGTGAACTGAACACAGATACGCAGTATTTT CASSELNTDTQYF
TRBJ2-5 - TRBV23-1 - TGCGCCAGCAGTCAATCACACGACACCGAGGGGGAGACCCAGTACTTC CASSQSHDTEGETQYF
TRBJ1-4 TRBD1 TRBV5-1 - TGCGCCAGCAGCCAACTCCCGGGACAGGCTGTTTTGGGAAATGAAAAACTGTTTTTT CASSQLPGQAVLGNEKLFF
TRBJ2-5 - TRBV28 - TGTGCCAGCAGGGGGATAGAGACCCAGTACTTC CASRGIETQYF
TRBJ2-5 - TRBV18 - TGTGCCAGCTCACCAGGTTCCAGGGGTTGGGAGACCCAGTACTTC CASSPGSRGWETQYF
TRBJ2-7 - TRBV7-5 - TGTGCCAGAAGCTTAGCGGTGGTAGCGGGGTCCTACGAGCAGTACTTC CARSLAVVAGSYEQYF
TRBJ1-4 TRBD1 TRBV4-2 few TGTGCCAGCAGCCAAGATGGGACAGGGGGCGTGGAAAAACTGTTTTTT CASSQDGTGGVEKLFF
TRBJ2-5 TRBD2 TRBV9 - TGTGCCAGCAGCCCTAGCGGGGTCTCACAAGAGACCCAGTACTTC CASSPSGVSQETQYF